This T cell receptor beta chain was sequenced in a study of prognosis after radiotherapy for stage I lung cancer. The CDR3 is 14 amino acids. Trimming cost V 4 bases and J 7 bases; bases outside gene matches: 7. The germline V gene has CDR1 SGHTA and CDR2 FQGTGA. TCR beta CDR3 amplification from genomic DNA was performed by two-round multiplex PCR. With primers specific to each TRBV and TRBJ gene, the first-round PCR was performed. MiXCR, applied by TCRdb to the multiplex PCR reads, yields one record per CDR3 protein. The sample consists of approximately 13,000 distinct CDR3 sequences, roughly 49% of them appearing once. There are many counts of this clonotype.

The chain has TRBV7-3 and TRBJ2-3; 8 bases align to TRBD2. The sample consisted of PBMCs, taken before or after stereotactic body radiation therapy (not recorded which). The origin of this receptor is a donor over 45 with non-small cell lung cancer. Here the CDR3 reads CASSSTSGSNTQYF. In nucleotides, the CDR3 is TGTGCCAGCAGCTCAACTAGCGGATCAAATACGCAGTATTTT.